This T cell receptor (beta chain) derives from a study of blood T cell repertoires in COVID-19 (dated by TCRdb to the early 2020s). With respect to the entire study: Samples from collaborators originated in the United States, Italy and Spain and spanned both the acute and convalescent phases of COVID-19. The material from the prospective study consisted of cDNA or gDNA derived from T cells, B-cell-depleted T cells, or PBMCs. The dataset comprised deeply sampled blood TCRbeta repertoires from subjects exposed to, actively infected with, or recovered from COVID-19. A freely available public database, intended as a resource for researchers studying the immune response to SARS-CoV-2, is where the repertoires were released. The samples were drawn from two sources: the first 160 participants of the ongoing ImmuneRACE study, and 1,254 subjects contributed by 6 global collaborators. A de-identified subject ID, COVID-19 status, age in years and sex were almost always included in the sample metadata. Where available, HLA class I and class II types were taken from metadata supplied by the sample provider and were not determined by assay-based typing.

The paper's findings and limits, for the study overall: The quantity of clinical and demographic metadata differed by source and by participant and was supplied without curation.

The immunoSEQ Assay, a bias-controlled multiplex PCR, was used to amplify TCRbeta CDR3 regions from genomic DNA. The study's processing was this. Nucleated cell counts per sample were estimated from amplification of reference gene primers within the assay. To quantify the absolute abundance of each unique TCRbeta CDR3 rearrangement, sequence reads were collapsed and filtered. For each sample, productive Simpson clonality was calculated by taking the square root of Simpson's diversity index across productive rearrangements. The table comes from immuneACCESS by way of TCRdb, which keeps in-frame sequences with V and J called. Part of the clones is missing from these tables; in studies checked, under half for an unresolved V gene and the rest for unknown reasons. V and J calls and clone size are given by that table; D and trimming were obtained from the DNA. The sample table shows around 270,000 clones, and roughly 91% are seen once. Clones ranked in the top ten supply about 4.6% of the sample.

Here V drops 4 bases and J drops 4 bases, and the junction holds 4 bases not matched to any gene. Looking up the germline V gene (reference sequence) yields CDR1 MNHEY and CDR2 SMNVEV. The CDR3 spans 14 residues, from the cysteine through the phenylalanine. The sequence is cut down to CDR3 DNA, 42 bases in frame from base 1. Each collaborating institution followed its own protocols to collect whole blood in K2EDTA tubes. For TCRbeta analysis, collaborators shipped samples as frozen whole blood, isolated PBMCs, or DNA extracted from either of those sample types. Regarding this clone: What this receptor recognizes is not known. Per-base qualities were not stored, and no clone one base away is much larger.

This clonotype originated in a man aged 40-49 years with acute or convalescent COVID-19. The specimen was peripheral blood. The rearrangement combines TRBV27 with TRBJ1-5, with TRBD1 matching 7 junction bases. The CDR3 loop reads CASSSGQMNQPQHF. The sequenced DNA is TGTGCCAGCAGTTCGGGACAGATGAATCAGCCCCAGCATTTT.